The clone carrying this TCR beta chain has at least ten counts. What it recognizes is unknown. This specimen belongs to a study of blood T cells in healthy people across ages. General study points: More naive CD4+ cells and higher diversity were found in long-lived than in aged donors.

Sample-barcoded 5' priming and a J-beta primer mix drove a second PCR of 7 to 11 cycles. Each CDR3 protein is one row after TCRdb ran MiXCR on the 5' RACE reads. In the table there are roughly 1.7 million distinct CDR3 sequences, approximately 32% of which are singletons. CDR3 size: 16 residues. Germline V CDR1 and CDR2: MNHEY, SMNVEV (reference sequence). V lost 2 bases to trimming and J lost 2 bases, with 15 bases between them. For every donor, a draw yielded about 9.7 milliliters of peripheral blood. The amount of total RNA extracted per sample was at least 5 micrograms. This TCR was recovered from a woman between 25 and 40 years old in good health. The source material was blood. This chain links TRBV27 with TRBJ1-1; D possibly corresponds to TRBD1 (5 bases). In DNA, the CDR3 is TGTGCCAGCAGTTTAAAATTCGGTGGGGCAAACACTGAAGCTTTCTTT. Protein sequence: CASSLKFGGANTEAFF.